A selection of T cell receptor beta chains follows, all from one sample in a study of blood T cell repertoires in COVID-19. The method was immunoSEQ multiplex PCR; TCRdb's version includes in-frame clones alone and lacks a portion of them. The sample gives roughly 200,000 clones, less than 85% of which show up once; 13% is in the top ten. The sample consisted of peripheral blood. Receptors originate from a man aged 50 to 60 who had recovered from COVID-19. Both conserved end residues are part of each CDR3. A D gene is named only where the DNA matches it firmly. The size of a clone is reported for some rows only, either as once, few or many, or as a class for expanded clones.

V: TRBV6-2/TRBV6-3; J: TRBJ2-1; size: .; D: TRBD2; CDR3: CASSYSGRELNEQFF; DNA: TGTGCCAGCAGTTACTCCGGGCGGGAGCTCAATGAGCAGTTCTTC
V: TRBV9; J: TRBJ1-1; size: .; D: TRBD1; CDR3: CASSAPGQGARGTEAFF; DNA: TGTGCCAGCAGCGCCCCGGGACAGGGGGCGAGAGGTACTGAAGCTTTCTTT
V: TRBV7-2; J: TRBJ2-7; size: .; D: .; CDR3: CASRLTGTPSVREQYF; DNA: TGTGCCAGCAGATTGACCGGGACTCCCTCGGTTCGCGAGCAGTACTTC
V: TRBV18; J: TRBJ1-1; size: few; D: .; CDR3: CASSPLRGMNTEAFF; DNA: TGTGCCAGCTCACCACTGCGGGGCATGAACACTGAAGCTTTCTTT
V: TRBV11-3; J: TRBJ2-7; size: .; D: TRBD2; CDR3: CASSLSGTSGYEQYF; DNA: TGTGCCAGCAGCTTAAGTGGGACTAGCGGGTACGAGCAGTACTTC
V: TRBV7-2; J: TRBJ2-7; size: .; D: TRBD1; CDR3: CASSRTGVSYEQYF; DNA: TGTGCCAGCAGCAGGACAGGGGTTTCCTACGAGCAGTACTTC
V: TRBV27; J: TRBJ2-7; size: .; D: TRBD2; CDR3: CASSLYTSGRMSVQYF; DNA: TGTGCCAGCAGTTTATATACTAGCGGGAGGATGAGCGTGCAGTACTTC
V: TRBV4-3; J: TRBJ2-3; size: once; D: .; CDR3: CASSQDWGEADTQYF; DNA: TGCGCCAGCAGCCAAGACTGGGGGGAGGCCGATACGCAGTATTTT
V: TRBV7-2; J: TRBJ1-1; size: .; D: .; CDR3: CASSLARENTEAFF; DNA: TGTGCCAGCAGCTTAGCGAGGGAGAACACTGAAGCTTTCTTT
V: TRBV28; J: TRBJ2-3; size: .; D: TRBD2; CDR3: CASSWRAGALADTQYF; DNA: TGTGCCAGCAGTTGGAGAGCGGGAGCCTTAGCAGATACGCAGTATTTT
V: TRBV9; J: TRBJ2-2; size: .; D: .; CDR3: CASSSTKGGGTGELFF; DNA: TGTGCCAGCAGCTCCACCAAGGGAGGGGGCACCGGGGAGCTGTTTTTT
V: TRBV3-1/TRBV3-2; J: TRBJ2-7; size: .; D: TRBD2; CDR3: CASRPSGSYEQYF; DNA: TGTGCCAGCAGACCTAGCGGGAGCTACGAGCAGTACTTC
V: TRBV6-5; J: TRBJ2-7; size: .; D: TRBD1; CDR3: CASSYSGDRLYEQYF; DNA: TGTGCCAGCAGTTACTCCGGGGACAGGCTCTACGAGCAGTACTTC
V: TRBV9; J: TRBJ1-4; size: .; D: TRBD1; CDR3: CASNPTGVNEKLFF; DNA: TGTGCCAGCAACCCGACAGGGGTAAATGAAAAACTGTTTTTT
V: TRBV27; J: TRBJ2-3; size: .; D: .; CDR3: CASSLYWGADTQYF; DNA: TGTGCCAGCAGTTTATACTGGGGGGCAGATACGCAGTATTTT
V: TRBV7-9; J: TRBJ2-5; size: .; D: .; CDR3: CASSLGYREETQYF; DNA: TGTGCCAGCAGCTTAGGTTACAGGGAGGAGACCCAGTACTTC
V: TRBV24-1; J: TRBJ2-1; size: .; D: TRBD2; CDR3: CATRGTSGSYNEQFF; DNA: TGTGCCACCAGAGGGACTAGCGGTTCCTACAATGAGCAGTTCTTC
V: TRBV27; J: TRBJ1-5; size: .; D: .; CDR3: CASSLRGFRGQPQHF; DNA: TGTGCCAGCAGTTTAAGGGGTTTCCGGGGGCAGCCCCAGCATTTT
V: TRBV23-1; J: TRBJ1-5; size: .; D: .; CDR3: CASSQSQGWNQPQHF; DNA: TGCGCCAGCAGTCAATCACAGGGCTGGAATCAGCCCCAGCATTTT
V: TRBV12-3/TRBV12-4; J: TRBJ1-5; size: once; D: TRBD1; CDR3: CASTLGQARPQHF; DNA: TGTGCCAGCACCCTCGGACAGGCACGGCCCCAGCATTTT
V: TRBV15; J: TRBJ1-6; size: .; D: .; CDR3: CATSPRTQNNSPLHF; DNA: TGTGCCACCAGCCCTCGGACTCAGAATAATTCACCCCTCCACTTT
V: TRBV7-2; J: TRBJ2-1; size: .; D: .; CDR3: CASSIPALRGNEQFF; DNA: TGTGCCAGCAGCATCCCGGCCCTTAGGGGGAATGAGCAGTTCTTC
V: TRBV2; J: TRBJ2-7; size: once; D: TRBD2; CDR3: CASVASGRVEQYF; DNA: TGTGCCAGCGTGGCTAGCGGGAGAGTCGAGCAGTACTTC
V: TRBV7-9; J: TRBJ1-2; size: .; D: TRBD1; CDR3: CASSGTGGEYGYTF; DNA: TGTGCCAGCTCGGGGACAGGGGGCGAATATGGCTACACCTTC
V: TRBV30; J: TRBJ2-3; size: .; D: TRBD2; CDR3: CAWTSGNTDTQYF; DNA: TGTGCCTGGACTAGCGGGAACACAGATACGCAGTATTTT
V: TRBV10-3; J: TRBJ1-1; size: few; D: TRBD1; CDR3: CAISDLRTGGNTEAFF; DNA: TGTGCCATCAGTGACCTAAGGACAGGGGGCAATACTGAAGCTTTCTTT
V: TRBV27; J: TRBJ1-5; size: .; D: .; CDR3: CASSLLQGRQPQHF; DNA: TGTGCCAGCAGTCTCCTGCAGGGTCGTCAGCCCCAGCATTTT
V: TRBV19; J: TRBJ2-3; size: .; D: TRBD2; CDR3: CASSDALLGLAGERGTDTQYF; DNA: TGTGCCAGTAGTGACGCTCTTTTGGGACTAGCGGGTGAGAGAGGCACAGATACGCAGTATTTT
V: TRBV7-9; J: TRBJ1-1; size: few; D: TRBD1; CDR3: CASSFGQGSAEAFF; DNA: TGTGCCAGCAGCTTCGGACAGGGTAGCGCTGAAGCTTTCTTT
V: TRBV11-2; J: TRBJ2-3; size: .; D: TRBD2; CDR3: CASSLDRLAGPDTQYF; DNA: TGTGCCAGCAGCTTAGACCGACTAGCGGGTCCAGATACGCAGTATTTT
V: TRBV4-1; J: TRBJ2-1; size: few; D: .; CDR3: CASTGESSYNEQFF; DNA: TGCGCCAGCACCGGGGAGAGCTCCTACAATGAGCAGTTCTTC
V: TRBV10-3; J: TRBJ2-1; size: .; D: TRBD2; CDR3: CAISESETSGRYNEQFF; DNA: TGTGCCATCAGTGAGTCGGAGACTAGCGGGAGGTACAATGAGCAGTTCTTC
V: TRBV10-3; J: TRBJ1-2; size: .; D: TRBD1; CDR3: CAISIDREWSGYTF; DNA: TGTGCCATCAGCATCGACAGGGAATGGAGCGGCTACACCTTC
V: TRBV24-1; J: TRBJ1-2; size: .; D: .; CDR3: CATSEEGGYGYTF; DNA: TGTGCCACCAGTGAGGAGGGCGGCTATGGCTACACCTTC
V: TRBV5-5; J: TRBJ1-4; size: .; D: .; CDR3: CASSSQGNRNEKLFF; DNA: TGTGCCAGCAGCTCACAGGGAAATAGAAATGAAAAACTGTTTTTT
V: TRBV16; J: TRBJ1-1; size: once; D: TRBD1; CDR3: CASSLGQGGAEAFF; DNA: TGTGCCAGCAGCCTCGGACAGGGTGGGGCTGAAGCTTTCTTT
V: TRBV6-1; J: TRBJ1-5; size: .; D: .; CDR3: CASSDGRGNQPQHF; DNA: TGTGCCAGCAGTGATGGTCGGGGCAATCAGCCCCAGCATTTT
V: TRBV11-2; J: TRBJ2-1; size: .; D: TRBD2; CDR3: CASSLRASGRVDNEQFF; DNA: TGTGCCAGCAGCTTAAGGGCTAGCGGGAGGGTCGACAATGAGCAGTTCTTC
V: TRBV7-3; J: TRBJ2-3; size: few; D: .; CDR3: CASSSSTDTQYF; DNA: TGTGCCAGCAGCTCTAGCACAGATACGCAGTATTTT
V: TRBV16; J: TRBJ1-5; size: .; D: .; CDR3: CASSQLRGGGNQPQHF; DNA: TGTGCCAGCAGCCAATTGCGCGGGGGAGGCAATCAGCCCCAGCATTTT
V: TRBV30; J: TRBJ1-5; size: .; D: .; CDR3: CAWSVLGGQPQHF; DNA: TGTGCCTGGAGTGTACTTGGAGGTCAGCCCCAGCATTTT
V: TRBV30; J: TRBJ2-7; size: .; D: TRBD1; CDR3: CAWSSGQGQFYEQYF; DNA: TGTGCCTGGAGCTCGGGGCAGGGACAGTTCTACGAGCAGTACTTC
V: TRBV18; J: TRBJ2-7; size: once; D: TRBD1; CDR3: CASSPRDRGYEQYF; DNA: TGTGCCAGCTCACCCCGGGACAGGGGATACGAGCAGTACTTC
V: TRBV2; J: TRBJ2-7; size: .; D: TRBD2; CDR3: CASNQRLAGLEQYF; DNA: TGTGCCAGCAATCAGCGACTAGCGGGTCTCGAGCAGTACTTC
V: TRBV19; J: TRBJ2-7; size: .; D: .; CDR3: CASKTYNRAIYEQYF; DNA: TGTGCCAGTAAAACTTACAACAGGGCGATTTACGAGCAGTACTTC
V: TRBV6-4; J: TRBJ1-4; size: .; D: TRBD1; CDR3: CASSVTMDREDEKLFF; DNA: TGTGCCAGCAGTGTTACCATGGACAGGGAAGATGAAAAACTGTTTTTT
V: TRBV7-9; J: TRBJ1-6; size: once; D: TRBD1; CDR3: CASSRGDSYNSPLHF; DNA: TGTGCCAGCAGCCGTGGGGACAGCTATAATTCACCCCTCCACTTT
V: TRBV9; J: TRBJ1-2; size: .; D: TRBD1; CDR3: CASSPDRVGYTF; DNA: TGTGCCAGCAGCCCAGACAGGGTCGGCTACACCTTC
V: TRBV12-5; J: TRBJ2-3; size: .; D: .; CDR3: CASGLVIQGHYTDTQYF; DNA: TGTGCTAGTGGTTTGGTAATCCAGGGACACTACACAGATACGCAGTATTTT
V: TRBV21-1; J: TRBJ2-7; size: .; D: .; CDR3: CASSKDRTEQYF; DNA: TGTGCCAGCAGCAAAGACAGAACCGAGCAGTACTTC
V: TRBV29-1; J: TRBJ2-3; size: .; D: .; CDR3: CSVDGVSGPGDTQYF; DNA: TGCAGCGTTGATGGGGTCAGTGGGCCAGGGGATACGCAGTATTTT
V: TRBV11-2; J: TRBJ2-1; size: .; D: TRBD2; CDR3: CASSLRGTSGRAQFF; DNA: TGTGCCAGCAGCCTAAGAGGGACTAGCGGGAGGGCGCAGTTCTTC